This section outlines one T cell receptor (beta chain) sequence together with its context. The antigen remains unidentified. Data came from immunoSEQ multiplex PCR; TCRdb stores just in-frame clones and leaves some out. The table shows millions of clones, with roughly nine tenths occurring only once. Germline V gene data show CDR1 as SGHTA and CDR2 as FQGNSA. V was pared by 1 base and J by 7 bases, with 10 bases between. This CDR3 contains 13 residues. The data derive from a study of shared clonotypes between healthy human individuals. Whole-study findings and limits: Apart from blood, nothing was sampled; tissue repertoires likely differ.

The receptor comes from a man in his late teens or twenties in good health. The sequenced material came from naive CD4+ T cells sorted from blood. As for subset: CD45RA+ positively selected. The rearrangement links TRBV7-2 to TRBJ2-5; D is unclear. In DNA form, the CDR3 reads TGTGCCAGCAGCTTAGAAGCCCTAGGGACCCAGTACTTC. Protein: CASSLEALGTQYF. The full variable domain, in which reference TRBV7-2 and TRBJ2-5 provide the parts outside the CDR3, is GAGVSQSPSNKVTEKGKDVELRCDPISGHTALYWYRQSLGQGLEFLIYFQGNSAPDKSGLPSDRFSAERTGGSVSTLTIQRTQQEDSAVYLCASSLEALGTQYFGPGTRLLVL.